This entry lists 15 T cell receptor beta chains sequenced from one sample in a study of T cells and copy number aberrations in small-cell lung cancer. Assay: immunoSEQ multiplex PCR; the TCRdb copy retains only in-frame clones and omits some. Found here are more than 1,500 clones, 83% of them singletons; the top ten hold over 6%. The sequencing sample was made of normal tissue next to the tumor. Receptor source: a man in his fifties or sixties with small cell lung cancer.

The chain combines TRBV5-1 with TRBJ1-3, with D perhaps matching TRBD1 (5 bases). Germline V lookup: CDR1 SGHRS, CDR2 YFSETQ. This CDR3 comprises 17 residues. Deletions cut 4 bases from V and 1 base from J, with 18 bases between. The chain's CDR3 is CASSPIKGYGSGNTIYF. DNA for the CDR3: TGCGCCAGCAGCCCGATCAAGGGGTACGGGTCTGGAAACACCATATATTTT. The whole variable domain, filled in from reference TRBV5-1 and TRBJ1-3, reads KAGVTQTPRYLIKTRGQQVTLSCSPISGHRSVSWYQQTPGQGLQFLFEYFSETQRNKGNFPGRFSGRQFSNSRSEMNVSTLELGDSALYLCASSPIKGYGSGNTIYFGEGSWLTVV.

The chain couples TRBV27 to TRBJ2-7; D may correspond to TRBD1 or TRBD2 (6 bases each). The germline V gene encodes CDR1 MNHEY and CDR2 SMNVEV (reference sequence). V was trimmed by 6 bases and J by 7 bases, leaving 25 bases between them. CDR3 length: 16 amino acids. CDR3 nucleotides: TGTGCCAGCAGCCCCCCGGGGGCCAACCTGATACGGGAGCAGTACTTC. This gives the protein CASSPPGANLIREQYF.

This chain connects TRBV7-2 to TRBJ2-7; D unclear. Between the trimmed V and J ends, which lost 5 bases and 0 bases, there was a span of 11 bases. The CDR3 loop spans 14 amino acids. Germline V gene sequence: CDR1 SGHTA, CDR2 FQGNSA. This chain's CDR3 is CASSVDPSSYEQYF. In DNA, the CDR3 is TGTGCCAGCAGCGTGGACCCGAGCTCCTACGAGCAGTACTTC.

The chain joins TRBV7-9 to TRBJ2-5, with D tentatively TRBD2 (5 bases). The CDR3 runs to 13 residues. Per germline, CDR1 SEHNR and CDR2 FQNEAQ (reference sequence). Trimming left V 5 bases short and J 5 bases short, with 12 bases between. The CDR3 loop is CASSPRRGETQYF. The CDR3 nucleotides read TGTGCCAGCAGCCCTAGGAGAGGGGAGACCCAGTACTTC.

The chain uses TRBV7-9 and TRBJ1-1, with a tentative D call TRBD1 (5 bases). The germline V gene has CDR1 SEHNR and CDR2 FQNEAQ (reference sequence). V was clipped by 3 bases and J by 8 bases, with 13 bases between them. The CDR3 contains 13 residues. CDR3 sequence reads: CASSLGTRAEAFF. The CDR3 DNA is TGTGCCAGCAGCTTGGGGACCCGGGCAGAAGCTTTCTTT.

V and J are TRBV11-2 and TRBJ2-5; tentative D call: TRBD1 (6 bases). Germline loops: CDR1 SGHAT, CDR2 FQNNGV. There are 13 residues in the CDR3. V shed 3 bases and J shed 3 bases, with 8 bases lying between them. In DNA form, the CDR3 reads TGTGCCAGCAGCTTCGCAGGGGAAGAGACCCAGTACTTC. It translates to CASSFAGEETQYF.

This CDR3 is CASSFGQGIQPQHF. The CDR3 DNA follows: TGTGCCAGCAGCTTTGGACAGGGTATTCAGCCCCAGCATTTT. This chain links TRBV13 with TRBJ1-5; 8 bases align to TRBD1. Trimming at V came to 3 bases and at J to 6 bases, leaving 4 bases not matched to a gene. From germline, CDR1 is PRHDT and CDR2 FYEKMQ (reference sequence). The CDR3 loop spans 14 amino acids.

This chain connects TRBV6-9 to TRBJ2-5, with TRBD1 matching 9 bases. The germline CDR1 and CDR2 sequences are MNHGY and SVAAGI. V was clipped by 6 bases and J by 4 bases; unmatched bases: 9. This CDR3 spans 15 amino acids. The CDR3 nucleotides read TGTGCCAGCAGCCAACCCGGGACAGGGAGAGAGACCCAGTACTTC. Protein product: CASSQPGTGRETQYF.

The chain employs TRBV19 and TRBJ1-5, with 10 bases lining up with TRBD1. CDR3 length: 15 residues. J was trimmed by 3 bases and V by 4 bases; bases with no gene match: 3. Germline values: CDR1 LNHDA, CDR2 SQIVND (reference sequence). The CDR3: CASSTTGGINQPQHF. CDR3 DNA sequence: TGTGCCAGTAGTACGACAGGGGGCATCAATCAGCCCCAGCATTTT.

The CDR3 region is CAWMTLGFEGYEQYF. Here the CDR3 DNA reads TGTGCCTGGATGACCTTAGGTTTTGAGGGCTACGAGCAGTACTTC. The rearrangement joins TRBV30 to TRBJ2-7; a weak D match, TRBD2 (5 bases). The CDR3 is 15 amino acids. Trimming took off 4 bases at V and 3 bases at J, with 19 bases between the two ends. Germline loops: CDR1 GTSNPN, CDR2 SVGIG (reference sequence).

Note on this clone: This may be a read error: a much more frequent sequence differs by one nucleotide. This sequence joins TRBV11-3 and TRBJ1-4, with D uncertain. The CDR3 is 14 amino acids. Germline-derived CDR1 and CDR2 are SGHNT and YENEEA. The CDR3 sequence: CASSLTSGDEKLVF. The DNA of the CDR3 is TGTGCCAGCAGCTTAACCAGTGGCGATGAAAAACTGGTTTTT.

The gene calls are TRBV1 and TRBJ1-1; TRBD1, as called in the table, went unchecked against the DNA. TRBV1 is given as a pseudogene. The CDR3 spans 16 residues. The CDR3 DNA follows: TGCACCAGCAGCCAAGATTGGGACAGGACGAACACTGAAGCTTTCTTT. It encodes CTSSQDWDRTNTEAFF.

This clone was picked up a small number of times. The V gene is TRBV30, the J gene TRBJ1-2; D is unclear. The V gene's germline CDR1 is GTSNPN and CDR2 SVGIG (reference sequence). V lost 0 bases and J 7 bases, leaving 12 bases between the germline ends. The CDR3 consists of 13 residues. This CDR3 reads CAWSVREGGGYTF. As DNA, the CDR3 is TGTGCCTGGAGTGTACGGGAGGGAGGTGGCTACACCTTC. The full variable domain, in which reference TRBV30 and TRBJ1-2 provide the parts outside the CDR3, is SQTIHQWPATLVQPVGSPLSLECTVEGTSNPNLYWYRQAAGRGLQLLFYSVGIGQISSEVPQNLSASRPQDRQFILSSKKLLLSDSGFYLCAWSVREGGGYTFGSGTRLTVV.

The V call is TRBV7-9, the J call TRBJ2-7, with TRBD1 matching over 10 bases. There are 14 residues in the CDR3. V trimming: 8 bases; J trimming: 6 bases; junction bases outside the gene matches: 10. The germline V gene has CDR1 SEHNR and CDR2 FQNEAQ (reference sequence). CDR3 protein: CASSLGGTGVEQYF. The CDR3 DNA reads TGTGCCAGCTCATTAGGGGGGACAGGGGTCGAGCAGTACTTC.

The V gene is TRBV10-3, the J gene TRBJ1-5; a weak D match, TRBD1 (6 bases). CDR1 is ENHRY, CDR2 SYGVKD, per germline. CDR3 length equals 12 residues. The ends were cut back, 10 bases at V and 5 bases at J, with 12 bases in the middle. CDR3 loop: CATGGGDQPQHF. Written as DNA, the CDR3 is TGTGCCACCGGAGGGGGGGATCAGCCCCAGCATTTT.